Reported below is one T cell receptor beta chain. The CDR3 covers 12 residues. Germline V gene lookup returns CDR1 MNHNS and CDR2 SASEGT. V was trimmed by 8 bases and J by 6 bases, leaving 14 bases between them. This entry comes from a study of OX40 agonist ivuxolimab in advanced cancers. TCRdb keeps only in-frame clones here, not all; method: immunoSEQ multiplex PCR. Among 89,000 or so clones listed, about 90% were seen once. This clonotype was sampled from an adult with an advanced solid tumor such as melanoma, head and neck, liver or kidney cancer. Here the sequenced sample was CD4+ or CD8+ T cells sorted from blood, taken in a trial of the OX40 agonist ivuxolimab. This chain connects TRBV6-1 to TRBJ2-7, with unresolved D. CDR3 sequence reads: CASLTDGLEQYF. The CDR3 DNA reads TGTGCCAGCCTCACCGACGGCCTCGAGCAGTACTTC.